This entry lists 2 T cell receptor beta chains sequenced from one sample in a study of PD-1 blockade in classical Hodgkin lymphoma. As for time point: cycle 4 day 1 (C4D1), after less than 7 weeks of nivolumab. All patients relapsed after autologous stem cell transplantation, and brentuximab vedotin exposure varied. Here immunoSEQ multiplex PCR was the method, and the copy in TCRdb shows in-frame clones only, minus some. This table holds some 39,000 clones, about three quarters found once. The sequences come from peripheral blood mononuclear cells (PBMCs), collected before the fourth cycle of nivolumab. All receptors come from a human donor with classical Hodgkin lymphoma.

The genes are TRBV2 and TRBJ2-5; 13 nucleotides line up with TRBD2. J lost 5 bases, V lost 6 bases, and 9 bases had no gene match. CDR3 size: 16 residues. The germline V gene has CDR1 SNHLY and CDR2 FYNNEI. CDR3 loop: CASRGGLAGAWETQYF. The CDR3 coding sequence is TGTGCCAGCAGGGGAGGACTAGCGGGGGCTTGGGAGACCCAGTACTTC.

The chain couples TRBV7-7 to TRBJ2-5; 10 bases align to TRBD2. Germline lookup yields CDR1 SSHAT and CDR2 FNYEAQ (reference sequence). Trimming removed 6 bases from V and 6 bases from J; junction bases left unmatched: 4. This CDR3 spans 13 amino acids. The CDR3 is CASSSGGTKTQYF. The CDR3 bases are TGTGCCAGCAGTAGCGGGGGGACCAAGACCCAGTACTTC.